The entry that follows covers one T cell receptor (beta chain) sequence. The data were taken from a study of blood T cell repertoires in COVID-19. The CDR3 totals 18 residues. The V gene's germline CDR1 is SGHTS and CDR2 YDEGEE. The ends were cut back, 4 bases at V and 0 bases at J, with 22 bases in the middle. The protocol was immunoSEQ multiplex PCR, while the TCRdb copy is restricted to in-frame clones and leaves out a portion. This table holds about 70,000 clones, nearly 85% found once. Sequenced input: peripheral blood. This sequence was found in a woman in her sixties with acute or convalescent COVID-19. This sequence joins TRBV5-8 and TRBJ1-1, with D uncertain. DNA of the CDR3: TGTGCCAGCAGCCCGGGATTCGGCGGAGAGACCATGAACACTGAAGCTTTCTTT. Translation: CASSPGFGGETMNTEAFF.